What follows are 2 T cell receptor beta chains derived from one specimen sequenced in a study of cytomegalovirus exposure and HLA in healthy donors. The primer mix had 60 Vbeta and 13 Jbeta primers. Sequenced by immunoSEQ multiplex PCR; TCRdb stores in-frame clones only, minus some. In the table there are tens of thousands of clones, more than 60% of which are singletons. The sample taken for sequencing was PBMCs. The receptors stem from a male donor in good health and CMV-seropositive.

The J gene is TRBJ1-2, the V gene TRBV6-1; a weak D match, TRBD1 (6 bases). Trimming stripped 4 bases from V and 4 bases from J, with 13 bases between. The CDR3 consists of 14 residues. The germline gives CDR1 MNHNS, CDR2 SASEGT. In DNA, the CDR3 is TGTGCCAGCAGTGCCGTACAGGGCGGCTATGGCTACACCTTC. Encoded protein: CASSAVQGGYGYTF.

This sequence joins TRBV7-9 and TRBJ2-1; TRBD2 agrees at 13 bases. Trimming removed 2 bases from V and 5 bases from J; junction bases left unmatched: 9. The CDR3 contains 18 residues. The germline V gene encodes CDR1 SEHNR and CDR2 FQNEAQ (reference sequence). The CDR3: CASSLPRLAGGLDNEQFF. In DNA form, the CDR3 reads TGTGCCAGCAGCTTACCCCGACTAGCGGGAGGCCTCGACAATGAGCAGTTCTTC. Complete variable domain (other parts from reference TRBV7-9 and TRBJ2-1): DTGVSQNPRHKITKRGQNVTFRCDPISEHNRLYWYRQTLGQGPEFLTYFQNEAQLEKSRLLSDRFSAERPKGSFSTLEIQRTEQGDSAMYLCASSLPRLAGGLDNEQFFGPGTRLTVL.